This TCR beta chain was documented in a study of identical twins. Overall study results and limits: Reduced insertions were recorded for abundant cord blood beta clonotypes, with no such pattern in memory repertoires. Within monozygotic twins, out-of-frame TCR alpha sharing was underestimated by the models.

Unique molecular identifiers were in the cDNA, with template-switch universal primer binding. TCRdb itself ran the 5' RACE reads through MiXCR, one entry per CDR3 protein. The table records just under 650,000 distinct CDR3 sequences, under 8.5% of them present only once. Healthy Caucasians supplied all donations. This clonotype was seen many times. Antigen: not known. V was clipped by 3 bases and J by 2 bases, with 8 bases between them. The CDR3 sequence is 13 residues long. The same sample was also used in a study of yellow fever vaccine responses in identical twins.

This sequence originates from a woman younger than 30 in good health. The specimen was PBMCs. The chain uses TRBV12-3 or TRBV12-4 and TRBJ2-7; D possibly corresponds to TRBD2 (5 bases). CDR3 sequence: CASSFGETYEQYV. As DNA, the CDR3 is TGTGCCAGCAGTTTTGGGGAGACCTACGAGCAGTACGTC.